Detailed here is one T cell receptor beta chain. The antigen is unknown. This sample was taken from a study of T cell responses to AZD1222 COVID-19 vaccine. The study's findings and limits: The donors showed a predominance of white British ancestry and of females, with possible underestimation of clonal diversity.

The method was immunoSEQ multiplex PCR; TCRdb's version includes in-frame clones alone and lacks a portion of them. The profile shows some 200,000 clones, roughly 92% of them singletons. The CDR3 totals 16 residues. CDR1 LNHDA and CDR2 SQIVND come from the germline V gene (reference sequence). V gave up 2 bases and J gave up 6 bases; unmatched junction bases: 12. Sample: peripheral blood, taken 28 days after the second dose of the MenACWY control vaccine. The V gene is TRBV19, the J gene TRBJ1-2; 7 bases are a match to TRBD1. This receptor was obtained from an adult who received the MenACWY meningococcal vaccine as a control. In DNA, the CDR3 is TGTGCCAGTAGTATATCTACCACTGACAGGGTCGATGGCTACACCTTC. Amino acids: CASSISTTDRVDGYTF.